The 3 T cell receptor beta chains below come from one sample, sequenced in a study of early T cells in non-severe SARS-CoV-2 infection. A single record per CDR3 protein comes from TCRdb applying MiXCR to the 5' RACE reads. This sample carries tens of thousands of distinct CDR3 sequences, about 6.4% of them seen once, and the ten largest clones take about 5.8%. Sequenced material: whole blood, taken at baseline. The origin of the receptors is an adult who was a healthcare worker with PCR-confirmed SARS-CoV-2 infection or an uninfected control (not recorded which).

This clonotype has ten or more counts. Written as DNA, the CDR3 is TGTGCCAGCAGCCCGAGGGCAGAGGTCACAGATACGCAGTATTTT. Translation: CASSPRAEVTDTQYF. The rearrangement joins TRBV7-8 to TRBJ2-3; tentative D call: TRBD2 (5 bases). This CDR3 is built from 15 residues. V gave up 5 bases and J gave up 2 bases, with 14 bases separating them. In germline, CDR1 is SGHVS, CDR2 FQNEAQ.

At least ten counts were recorded for this clonotype. The J gene is TRBJ2-1, the V gene TRBV9, with TRBD2 identical over 7 bases. Germline V gene sequence: CDR1 SGDLS, CDR2 YYNGEE. CDR3 length: 15 amino acids. Trimming at V came to 3 bases and at J to 8 bases, leaving 11 bases not matched to a gene. This CDR3 is CASSAWFRGRDEQFF. The CDR3 nucleotides read TGTGCCAGCAGCGCATGGTTTCGGGGGAGGGATGAGCAGTTCTTC.

With respect to this clonotype: This may be a read error, as it is one base from a much larger clone. This sequence joins TRBV2 and TRBJ2-1; tentatively, D is TRBD1 or TRBD2 (5 bases each). Germline V gene lookup returns CDR1 SNHLY and CDR2 FYNNEI. The CDR3 totals 13 residues. CDR3 bases: TGTGCCTGCAGTGAGATAAGCCAGGGAGTGCAGTTCTTC. The encoded protein is CACSEISQGVQFF.